The present entry profiles one T cell receptor (beta chain) with its context. Its antigen is still unknown. The PCR employed 60 Vbeta primers together with 13 Jbeta primers. Clones were sequenced by immunoSEQ multiplex PCR, and TCRdb holds only the in-frame ones, with some missing. This sample carries around 150,000 clones, approximately 71% of them seen once, and the ten largest clones take roughly 4.6%. Per the germline V gene, CDR1 is SGHRS and CDR2 is YFSETQ. This CDR3 has 15 amino acids. Trimming took 2 bases from V and 8 from J; bases not matched to a gene: 11. This sample stems from a study of cytomegalovirus exposure and HLA in healthy donors. Findings and limits, study-wide: In a later analysis, HLA-associated beta chains showed higher expansion and lower generation probabilities than comparable chains. Investigators reported 150 to 200 TCR beta chains as tied to cytomegalovirus. In vitro assays verified that a few CMV-associated chains recognized CMV antigens specifically.

The sequencing input was PBMCs. The receptor's source is a woman in her forties or fifties in good health and CMV-seronegative. The rearrangement uses TRBV5-1 and TRBJ2-3, with 7 positions matching TRBD1. The CDR3 DNA reads TGCGCCAGCAGCTTAACAGGGGACCGCTATGGTACGCAGTATTTT. This sequence encodes CASSLTGDRYGTQYF.